Below, 21 T cell receptor beta chains from the same sample are listed, as sequenced in a study of cytomegalovirus exposure and HLA in healthy donors. PCR involved 60 Vbeta and 13 Jbeta primers. Some clones are missing from TCRdb's copy, which holds only in-frame ones; the method was immunoSEQ multiplex PCR. The specimen's table records tens of thousands of clones. Input material: PBMCs. The receptors here all came from a man aged 35 to 55 in good health and CMV-seronegative.

The V gene is TRBV19, the J gene TRBJ1-6, with 10 nucleotides matching TRBD1. V was clipped by 1 base and J by 6 bases; unmatched bases: 3. Germline loops: CDR1 LNHDA, CDR2 SQIVND (reference sequence). The CDR3 covers 16 residues. This CDR3 reads CASSIGGQGVNSPLHF. DNA for the CDR3: TGTGCCAGTAGTATAGGAGGACAGGGGGTTAATTCACCCCTCCACTTT.

The rearrangement joins TRBV9 to TRBJ1-6; 7 bases match TRBD1. From germline, CDR1 is SGDLS and CDR2 YYNGEE. The CDR3 loop spans 16 amino acids. The V and J ends lost 3 bases and 10 bases, in that order; junction bases with no gene match: 13. The chain's CDR3 is CASSAGPGQDRSPLHF. The CDR3 DNA follows: TGTGCCAGCAGCGCGGGGCCCGGACAGGATCGGTCACCCCTCCACTTT.

V is TRBV4-1 and J is TRBJ1-1; 7 bases are a match to TRBD1. The CDR3 is 14 residues long. In germline, CDR1 is MGHRA, CDR2 YSYEKL. With 4 bases clipped from V and 5 bases from J, the junction kept 7 bases outside the gene matches. The CDR3 sequence is CASSPQGVRTEAFF. The CDR3 DNA reads TGCGCCAGCAGCCCGCAGGGGGTAAGGACTGAAGCTTTCTTT.

By frequency, this clone registers medium-sized. The V call is TRBV6-5, the J call TRBJ1-5, with no clear D. Per the germline V gene, CDR1 is MNHEY and CDR2 is SVGAGI. V was pared by 2 bases and J by 4 bases, with 9 bases between. The CDR3 is 14 amino acids. The CDR3 here is CASSYARGNQPQHF. The CDR3 DNA is TGTGCCAGCAGTTACGCGCGAGGGAATCAGCCCCAGCATTTT.

The V call is TRBV7-9, the J call TRBJ2-1; 8 nucleotides align to TRBD2. The CDR3 contains 15 residues. Per germline, CDR1 SEHNR and CDR2 FQNEAQ (reference sequence). The V segment lost 6 bases and the J segment 5 bases; nucleotides outside the gene matches: 9. The CDR3 nucleotides read TGTGCCAGCAGTCCCGGGGGGGCGGTTAACAATGAGCAGTTCTTC. Protein sequence: CASSPGGAVNNEQFF.

The rearrangement joins TRBV12-5 to TRBJ1-2; D might be TRBD1 (5 bases). The CDR3 extends over 15 amino acids. V lost 1 base, J lost 8 bases, and 17 bases lay in between. Germline V CDR1 and CDR2: LGHNT, FRNRAP. The CDR3 DNA reads TGTGCTAGTGGTTTGGAGGGAGGGGTTTCGGGCGGCTACACCTTC. Protein product: CASGLEGGVSGGYTF. Variable domain in full (rest from reference TRBV12-5 and TRBJ1-2): DARVTQTPRHKVTEMGQEVTMRCQPILGHNTVFWYRQTMMQGLELLAYFRNRAPLDDSGMPKDRFSAEMPDATLATLKIQPSEPRDSAVYFCASGLEGGVSGGYTFGSGTRLTVV.

By frequency, this clone registers medium-sized. At one boundary the junction diverges from the germline segment, which might be a read error. The CDR3 loop is CASRIAGGRVGEQFF. In DNA form, the CDR3 reads TGTGCCAGTAGAATAGCGGGGGGCCGGGTTGGTGAGCAGTTCTTC. The chain links TRBV19 to TRBJ2-1, with 10 bases matching TRBD2. Germline CDR1 and CDR2: LNHDA and SQIVND (reference sequence). The CDR3 totals 15 residues.

The chain links TRBV2 to TRBJ1-2; 7 positions agree with TRBD1. The ends lost 2 bases at V and 4 bases at J; junction bases unmatched: 16. This CDR3 is 18 amino acids long. From germline, CDR1 is SNHLY and CDR2 FYNNEI. As DNA, the CDR3 is TGTGCCAGCAGTGAATCCCCCGGACAGGCCGGACGGCGCTATGGCTACACCTTC. Its protein product is CASSESPGQAGRRYGYTF.

This chain uses TRBV11-2 with TRBJ2-1; weak D call: TRBD2 (7 bases). Trimming took off 2 bases at V and 7 bases at J, with 18 bases between the two ends. Looked up from germline, CDR1 is SGHAT and CDR2 is FQNNGV. The CDR3 is made up of 16 amino acids. CDR3 amino acids: CASSLRGSGLKNEQFF. CDR3 DNA: TGTGCCAGCAGCTTAAGGGGGTCGGGACTAAAGAATGAGCAGTTCTTC.

The chain joins TRBV6-1 to TRBJ2-5; D is possibly TRBD1 (5 bases). Deletions cut 4 bases from V and 8 bases from J, with 20 bases between. Germline lookup yields CDR1 MNHNS and CDR2 SASEGT. This CDR3 contains 15 residues. Written as DNA, the CDR3 is TGTGCCAGCAGTGGTCAAGGGGCCGCGAGGCCCACCCAGTACTTC. It encodes CASSGQGAARPTQYF.

The chain uses TRBV9 and TRBJ2-3; D unclear. The V and J ends lost 0 bases and 2 bases respectively, with 7 bases between them. Germline assignment: CDR1 SGDLS and CDR2 YYNGEE. The CDR3 spans 14 residues. The CDR3 DNA follows: TGTGCCAGCAGCGTAGGTTTAGCCACAGATACGCAGTATTTT. It encodes CASSVGLATDTQYF. Together with reference TRBV9 and TRBJ2-3, the CDR3 gives the full variable domain: DSGVTQTPKHLITATGQRVTLRCSPRSGDLSVYWYQQSLDQGLQFLIQYYNGEERAKGNILERFSAQQFPDLHSELNLSSLELGDSALYFCASSVGLATDTQYFGPGTRLTVL.

The CDR3 loop is CASSGQRGGPSDTQYF. In DNA form, the CDR3 reads TGTGCCAGCAGTGGACAGCGGGGGGGCCCGTCAGATACGCAGTATTTT. The chain couples TRBV6-1 to TRBJ2-3, with 10 bases fitting TRBD2. V dropped 4 bases and J dropped 4; count of bases not matched to a gene: 8. Germline CDR1 reads MNHNS; CDR2 reads SASEGT. CDR3 length: 16 residues.

This chain connects TRBV10-3 to TRBJ2-3; 12 bases match TRBD1. The CDR3 totals 16 residues. Trimming removed 2 bases from V and 4 bases from J; junction bases left unmatched: 4. CDR1 is ENHRY and CDR2 is SYGVKD in the germline V gene. The CDR3 protein is CAISEPGQGASDTQYF. CDR3 in DNA: TGTGCCATCAGTGAGCCGGGACAGGGGGCTTCAGATACGCAGTATTTT.

V gene TRBV5-1 combines with J gene TRBJ2-3; 11 nucleotides line up with TRBD2. From germline, CDR1 is SGHRS and CDR2 YFSETQ. J gave up 5 bases and V 0 bases, and 2 bases lay outside the gene matches. The CDR3 runs 15 residues. Written as DNA, the CDR3 is TGCGCCAGCAGCTTGGGGGGGACTAGCGGAGATACGCAGTATTTT. The encoded protein is CASSLGGTSGDTQYF.

The J gene is TRBJ2-7, the V gene TRBV27; TRBD2 might be the D (5 bases). Germline V gene sequence: CDR1 MNHEY, CDR2 SMNVEV (reference sequence). V was shortened by 5 bases and J by 1 base, with 18 bases between the two germline ends. This CDR3 is built from 16 residues. CDR3: CASSTSLGLSSYEQYF. The CDR3 DNA reads TGTGCCAGCAGTACGTCTCTAGGACTCTCATCCTACGAGCAGTACTTC.

The chain uses TRBV5-4 and TRBJ2-7; tentatively, D is TRBD2 (5 bases). Germline V lookup: CDR1 SGHNT, CDR2 YYREEE (reference sequence). The V gene lost 1 base and the J gene lost 7 bases, with 6 bases spanning the gap. This CDR3 has 11 residues. The DNA for the CDR3 is TGTGCCAGCAGCTTGACGGGGGAGCAGTACTTC. This translates into CASSLTGEQYF.

This chain links TRBV5-1 with TRBJ2-7; 7 bases match TRBD1. The V segment lost 5 bases and the J segment 5 bases; nucleotides outside the gene matches: 7. There are 13 residues in the CDR3. Germline V gene lookup returns CDR1 SGHRS and CDR2 YFSETQ. CDR3 amino acids: CASSRWTGNEQYF. CDR3 in DNA: TGCGCCAGCAGTCGGTGGACAGGAAACGAGCAGTACTTC.

This chain links TRBV6-1 with TRBJ1-2; a weak D match, TRBD1 (6 bases). V was pared by 4 bases and J by 5 bases, with 17 bases between. The CDR3 extends over 15 amino acids. Per the germline V gene, CDR1 is MNHNS and CDR2 is SASEGT. CDR3 amino acids: CASSGQALHAYGYTF. CDR3 DNA: TGTGCCAGCAGTGGACAGGCACTACACGCTTATGGCTACACCTTC.

The CDR3 nucleotides are TGCGCCAGCAGTCCGAGACAGGGTGGACAGCCCCAGCATTTT. Protein sequence: CASSPRQGGQPQHF. V gene TRBV5-1 combines with J gene TRBJ1-5, with 7 bases identical to TRBD1. The J segment lost 7 bases and the V segment lost 5 bases, leaving 9 bases of the junction unmatched. The CDR3 is made up of 14 amino acids. Germline V gene sequence: CDR1 SGHRS, CDR2 YFSETQ.

J is TRBJ1-1 and V is TRBV28; D perhaps matches TRBD1 (5 bases). The length of the CDR3 is 14 residues. Germline values: CDR1 MDHEN, CDR2 SYDVKM. V shed 6 bases and J shed 1 base, with 12 bases lying between them. The chain's CDR3 is CASSPGGTNTEAFF. CDR3 coding DNA: TGTGCCAGCAGCCCCGGGGGGACGAACACTGAAGCTTTCTTT.

The chain carries TRBV15 and TRBJ2-5, with D unclear. The J call may be mistaken, given a closer DNA end match to TRBJ2-7. CDR1 LNHNV and CDR2 YYDKDF come from the germline V gene (reference sequence). The CDR3 is 14 amino acids. In DNA, the CDR3 is TGTGCCACCAGCAGAGGATCGTCTCTCCGCGAGCAGTACTTC. Protein sequence: CATSRGSSLREQYF.